This TCR delta chain derives from a study of Vδ1+ human thymocytes. The study's findings and limits: Despite high sort purity, roughly 19% of thymic T cell receptor delta sequences were Vdelta2. Highly polyclonal TRG and TRD repertoires with Gaussian CDR3 length distributions appeared in thymus. Donors shared many TRG clonotypes but few TRD clonotypes.

Sequences come from RNA converted to cDNA by reverse transcription. Multiplex PCR used pooled V-gene forward primers and a constant-region reverse primer to amplify CDR3s. TCRdb ran CATT on the multiplex PCR reads. The table shows tens of thousands of delta-chain clones, with around 32% occurring only once. To note about this clone: What it recognizes is unknown.

The sorted cells were CD3+ Vdelta1+ Vdelta2- thymocytes from alphabeta-depleted thymus. The CDR3 totals 22 residues. Per the germline V gene, CDR1 is TSWWSYY and CDR2 is QGS. V lost 4 bases and J lost 12; bases outside the gene matches: 33. J is TRDJ1 and V is TRDV1, with 12 bases fitting TRDD3. The receptor's source is a boy younger than two who had congenital heart surgery. The sequenced sample consisted of Vdelta1+ gamma-delta thymocytes from the thymus. Subset of the sample: FACS-sorted CD3+ TCRalphabeta- TCRVdelta1+ TCRVdelta2- thymocytes. The DNA of the CDR3 is TGTGCTCTTGGGGGATCAATAAACCCGGGCGGCCTTCCTACTGGGGGATACTCCACGATCATCTTT. Its protein is CALGGSINPGGLPTGGYSTIIF.